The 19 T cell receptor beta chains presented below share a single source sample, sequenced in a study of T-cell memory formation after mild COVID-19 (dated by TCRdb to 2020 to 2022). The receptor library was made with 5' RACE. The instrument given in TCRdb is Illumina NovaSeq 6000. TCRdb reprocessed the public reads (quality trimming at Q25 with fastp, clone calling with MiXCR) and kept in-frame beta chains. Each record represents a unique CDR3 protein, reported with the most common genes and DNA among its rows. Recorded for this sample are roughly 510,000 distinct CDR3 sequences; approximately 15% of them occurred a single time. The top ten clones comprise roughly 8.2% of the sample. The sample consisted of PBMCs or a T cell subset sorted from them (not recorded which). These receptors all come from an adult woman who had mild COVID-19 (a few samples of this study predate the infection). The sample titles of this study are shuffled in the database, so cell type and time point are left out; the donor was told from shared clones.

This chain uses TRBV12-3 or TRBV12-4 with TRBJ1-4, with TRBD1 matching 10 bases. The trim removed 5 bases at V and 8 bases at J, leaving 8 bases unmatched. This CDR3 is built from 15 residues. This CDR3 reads CASSLWTGGEEKLFF. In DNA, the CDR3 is TGTGCCAGCAGTCTATGGACAGGGGGAGAAGAAAAACTGTTTTTT.

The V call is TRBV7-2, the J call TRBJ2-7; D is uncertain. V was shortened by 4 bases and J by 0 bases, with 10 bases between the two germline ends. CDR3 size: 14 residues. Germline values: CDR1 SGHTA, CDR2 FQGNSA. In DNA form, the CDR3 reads TGTGCCAGCAGCTCCCGACGCCGCTCCTACGAGCAGTACTTC. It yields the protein CASSSRRRSYEQYF.

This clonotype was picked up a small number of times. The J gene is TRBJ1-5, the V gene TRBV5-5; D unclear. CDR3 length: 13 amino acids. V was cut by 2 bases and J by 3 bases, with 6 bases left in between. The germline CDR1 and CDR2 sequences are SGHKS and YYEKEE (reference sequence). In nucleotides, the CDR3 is TGTGCCAGCAGCTTTGGGTACAATCAGCCCCAGCATTTT. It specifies CASSFGYNQPQHF.

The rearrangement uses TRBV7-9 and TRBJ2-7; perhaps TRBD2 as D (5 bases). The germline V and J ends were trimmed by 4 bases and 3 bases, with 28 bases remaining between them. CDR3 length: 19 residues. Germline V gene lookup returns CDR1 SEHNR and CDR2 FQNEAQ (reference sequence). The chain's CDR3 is CASSSILGGYAQRSYEQYF. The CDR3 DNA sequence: TGTGCCAGCAGCTCCATACTTGGCGGGTATGCCCAAAGAAGCTACGAGCAGTACTTC.

Written as DNA, the CDR3 is TGTGCCAGCAGCGTAAATGGGGGGAGGACGCAGTATTTT. It encodes CASSVNGGRTQYF. This chain connects TRBV12-3 or TRBV12-4 to TRBJ2-3; perhaps TRBD2 as D (6 bases). V gave up 6 bases and J gave up 9 bases, with 16 bases separating them. CDR3 size: 13 residues.

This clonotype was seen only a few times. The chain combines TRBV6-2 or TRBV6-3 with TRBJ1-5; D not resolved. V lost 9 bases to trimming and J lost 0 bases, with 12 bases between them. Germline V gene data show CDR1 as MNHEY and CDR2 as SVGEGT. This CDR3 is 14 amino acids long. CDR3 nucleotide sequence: TGTGCCAGAACTCCTAATCGTAGCAATCAGCCCCAGCATTTT. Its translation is CARTPNRSNQPQHF.

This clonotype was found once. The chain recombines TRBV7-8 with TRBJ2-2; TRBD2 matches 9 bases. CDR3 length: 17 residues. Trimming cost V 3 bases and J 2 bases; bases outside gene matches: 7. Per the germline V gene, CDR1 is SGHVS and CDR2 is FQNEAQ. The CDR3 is CASSFATSGYNTGELFF. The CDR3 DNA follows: TGTGCCAGCAGCTTTGCCACTAGCGGGTACAACACCGGGGAGCTGTTTTTT. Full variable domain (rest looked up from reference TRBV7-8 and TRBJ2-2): GAGVSQSPRYKVAKRGQDVALRCDPISGHVSLFWYQQALGQGPEFLTYFQNEAQLDKSGLPSDRFFAERPEGSVSTLKIQRTQQEDSAVYLCASSFATSGYNTGELFFGEGSRLTVL.

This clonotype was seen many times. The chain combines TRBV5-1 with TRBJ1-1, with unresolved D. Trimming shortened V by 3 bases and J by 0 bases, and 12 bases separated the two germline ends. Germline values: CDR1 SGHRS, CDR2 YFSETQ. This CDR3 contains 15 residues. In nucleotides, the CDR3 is TGCGCCAGCAGCTATGTACCGGGGATGAACACTGAAGCTTTCTTT. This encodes CASSYVPGMNTEAFF.

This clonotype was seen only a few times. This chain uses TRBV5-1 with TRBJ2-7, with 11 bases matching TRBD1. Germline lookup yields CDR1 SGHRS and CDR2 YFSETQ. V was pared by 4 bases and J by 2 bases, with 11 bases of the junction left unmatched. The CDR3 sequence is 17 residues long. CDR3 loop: CASSASSGTGGPYEQYF. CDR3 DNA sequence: TGCGCCAGCAGCGCCTCCTCCGGGACAGGGGGGCCCTACGAGCAGTACTTC. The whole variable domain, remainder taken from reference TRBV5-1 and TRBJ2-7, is KAGVTQTPRYLIKTRGQQVTLSCSPISGHRSVSWYQQTPGQGLQFLFEYFSETQRNKGNFPGRFSGRQFSNSRSEMNVSTLELGDSALYLCASSASSGTGGPYEQYFGPGTRLTVT.

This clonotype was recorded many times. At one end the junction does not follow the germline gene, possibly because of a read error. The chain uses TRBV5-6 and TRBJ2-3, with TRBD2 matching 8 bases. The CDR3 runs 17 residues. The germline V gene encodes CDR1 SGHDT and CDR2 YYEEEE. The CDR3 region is CASTLKRGGGPTDTQYF. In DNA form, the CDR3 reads TGTGCCAGCACCTTGAAAAGGGGCGGGGGGCCCACAGATACGCAGTATTTT.

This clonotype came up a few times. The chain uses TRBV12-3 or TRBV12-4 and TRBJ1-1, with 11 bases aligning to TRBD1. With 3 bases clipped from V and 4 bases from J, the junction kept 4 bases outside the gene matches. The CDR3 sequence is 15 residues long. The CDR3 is CASSFGDRGGTEAFF. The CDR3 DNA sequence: TGTGCCAGCAGTTTCGGGGACAGGGGGGGCACTGAAGCTTTCTTT.

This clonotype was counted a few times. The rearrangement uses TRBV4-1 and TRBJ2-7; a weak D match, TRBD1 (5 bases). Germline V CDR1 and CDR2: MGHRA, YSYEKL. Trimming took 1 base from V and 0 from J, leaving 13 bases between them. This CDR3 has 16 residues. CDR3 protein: CASSQVGIDSSYEQYF. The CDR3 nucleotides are TGCGCCAGCAGCCAAGTAGGTATCGACAGCTCCTACGAGCAGTACTTC.

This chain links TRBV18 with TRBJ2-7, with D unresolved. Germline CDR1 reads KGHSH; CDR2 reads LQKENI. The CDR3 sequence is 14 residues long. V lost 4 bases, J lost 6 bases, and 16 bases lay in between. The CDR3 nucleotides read TGTGCCAGCTCACGAACAGAGTATCTCCCCGAGCAGTACTTC. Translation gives CASSRTEYLPEQYF.

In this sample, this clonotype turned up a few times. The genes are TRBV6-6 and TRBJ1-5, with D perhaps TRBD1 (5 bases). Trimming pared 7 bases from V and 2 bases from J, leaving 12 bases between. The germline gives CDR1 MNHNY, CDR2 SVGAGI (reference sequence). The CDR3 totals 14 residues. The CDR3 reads CASTRRGGNQPQHF. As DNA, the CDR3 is TGTGCCAGCACCAGAAGGGGAGGCAATCAGCCCCAGCATTTT.

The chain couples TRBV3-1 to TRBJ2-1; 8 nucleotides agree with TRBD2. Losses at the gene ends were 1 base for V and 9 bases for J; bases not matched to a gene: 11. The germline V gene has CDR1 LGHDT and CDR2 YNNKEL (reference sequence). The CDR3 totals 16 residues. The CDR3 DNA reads TGTGCCAGCAGCCAAGCGGGAGCGGGGGCCCCCAGTGAGCAGTTCTTC. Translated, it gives CASSQAGAGAPSEQFF.

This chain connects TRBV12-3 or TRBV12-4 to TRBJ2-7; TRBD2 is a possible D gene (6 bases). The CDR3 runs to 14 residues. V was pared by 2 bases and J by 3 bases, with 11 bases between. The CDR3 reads CASSLTLANYEQYF. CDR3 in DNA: TGTGCCAGCAGTTTAACGCTAGCGAACTACGAGCAGTACTTC.

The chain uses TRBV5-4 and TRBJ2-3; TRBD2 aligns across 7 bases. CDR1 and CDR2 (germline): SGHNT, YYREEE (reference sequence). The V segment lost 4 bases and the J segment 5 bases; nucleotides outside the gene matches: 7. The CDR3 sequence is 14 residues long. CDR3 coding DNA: TGTGCCAGCAGCACTGGGTGGGAGGGAGATACGCAGTATTTT. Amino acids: CASSTGWEGDTQYF. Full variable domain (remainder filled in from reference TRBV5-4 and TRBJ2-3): ETGVTQSPTHLIKTRGQQVTLRCSSQSGHNTVSWYQQALGQGPQFIFQYYREEENGRGNFPPRFSGLQFPNYSSELNVNALELDDSALYLCASSTGWEGDTQYFGPGTRLTVL.

Written as DNA, the CDR3 is TGTGCCTGGAGGCCACGGGGTGGCTCCTACGAGCAGTACTTC. This gives the protein CAWRPRGGSYEQYF. The J gene is TRBJ2-7, the V gene TRBV30; maybe TRBD2 (5 bases). The length of the CDR3 is 14 residues. Germline CDR1 is GTSNPN and CDR2 is SVGIG (reference sequence). V was cut by 3 bases and J by 0 bases, with 12 bases left in between.

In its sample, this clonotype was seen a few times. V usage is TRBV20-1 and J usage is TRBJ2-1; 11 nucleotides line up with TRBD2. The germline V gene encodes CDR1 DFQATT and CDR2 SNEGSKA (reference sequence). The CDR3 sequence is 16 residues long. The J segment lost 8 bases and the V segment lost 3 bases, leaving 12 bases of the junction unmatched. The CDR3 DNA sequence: TGCAGTGCTAGGGGACTAGCGGCAATCCTTCGCGATGAGCAGTTCTTC. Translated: CSARGLAAILRDEQFF.